These 20 T cell receptor beta chains came from one sample sequenced in a study of cytomegalovirus exposure and HLA in healthy donors. The data were produced by immunoSEQ multiplex PCR, yet TCRdb's version contains in-frame clones alone and is incomplete. The sample includes a few hundred thousand clones, under 95% of them seen just once. The sample consisted of PBMCs. These TCRs come from a young woman in good health and CMV-seronegative.

The chain has TRBV5-1 and TRBJ2-4; 7 nucleotides align to TRBD1. V shed 4 bases and J 0 bases; nucleotides not matched to a gene: 10. Germline V CDR1 and CDR2: SGHRS, YFSETQ. The CDR3 totals 17 residues. The CDR3 DNA sequence: TGCGCCAGCAGCCGACCGGAACAGGGGAGAGCCAAAAACATTCAGTACTTC. Its protein product is CASSRPEQGRAKNIQYF.

As to this clone: It is likely a read error: a sequence one base away is far more abundant. Other DNA sequences in the same sample also yield this CDR3. This chain links TRBV6-4 with TRBJ2-2; the match to TRBD2 covers 14 bases. Germline CDR1 reads MRHNA; CDR2 reads SNTAGT. This CDR3 is built from 16 residues. With V trimmed by 3 bases and J by 6 bases, 3 bases remained unmatched. CDR3 nucleotides: TGTGCCAGCAGTGATGGACTAGCGGGAGGTCCCGGGGAGCTGTTTTTT. This sequence encodes CASSDGLAGGPGELFF.

V gene TRBV5-6 combines with J gene TRBJ1-1, with D unresolved. Germline CDR1 reads SGHDT; CDR2 reads YYEEEE. There are 13 residues in the CDR3. V lost 5 bases to trimming and J lost 0 bases, with 8 bases between them. CDR3 loop: CASSSTVNTEAFF. In DNA form, the CDR3 reads TGTGCCAGCAGTTCGACTGTGAACACTGAAGCTTTCTTT.

This clone was seen a few times. This sequence joins TRBV7-6 and TRBJ2-5, with TRBD1 as a possible D gene (5 bases). CDR1 is SGHVS, CDR2 FNYEAQ, per germline. The CDR3 runs to 15 residues. Trimming removed 1 base from V and 7 bases from J, with 16 bases in between. CDR3 sequence (DNA): TGTGCCAGCAGCTTAGGGACCGCACTCACAGGGACCCAGTACTTC. It translates to CASSLGTALTGTQYF.

The CDR3 nucleotides read TGCGCCAGCAGTCAGGACTATAATTCACCCCTCCACTTT. Its translation: CASSQDYNSPLHF. The V and J genes are TRBV5-1 and TRBJ1-6; D uncertain. Trimming left V 5 bases short and J 3 bases short, with 6 bases between. Germline V lookup: CDR1 SGHRS, CDR2 YFSETQ. The CDR3 covers 13 residues. The full variable domain, rest sourced from reference TRBV5-1 and TRBJ1-6, is KAGVTQTPRYLIKTRGQQVTLSCSPISGHRSVSWYQQTPGQGLQFLFEYFSETQRNKGNFPGRFSGRQFSNSRSEMNVSTLELGDSALYLCASSQDYNSPLHFGNGTRLTVT.

This clone was observed a single time. The gene calls are TRBV4-1 and TRBJ2-4; weak D call: TRBD2 (6 bases). CDR1 and CDR2 from the germline V gene are MGHRA and YSYEKL. The CDR3 covers 17 residues. V was trimmed by 1 base and J by 9 bases, leaving 22 bases between them. This chain's CDR3 is CASSQGGVGRGGGIQYF. CDR3 nucleotides: TGCGCCAGCAGCCAAGGGGGGGTAGGGCGCGGAGGTGGCATTCAGTACTTC.

The chain employs TRBV27 and TRBJ1-1, with D maybe TRBD1 (6 bases). The CDR3 has 16 residues. The V gene lost 5 bases and the J gene lost 8 bases, with 24 bases spanning the gap. CDR1 is MNHEY and CDR2 is SMNVEV in the germline V gene (reference sequence). The DNA of the CDR3 is TGTGCCAGCAGTCCGAACGTGGGGGGGCTGGGCGGCGAAGCTTTCTTT. Its translation: CASSPNVGGLGGEAFF.

The rearrangement links TRBV28 to TRBJ2-7, with TRBD1 as a possible D gene (6 bases). V lost 5 bases and J 3 bases, leaving 20 bases between the germline ends. CDR3 length: 16 residues. In germline, CDR1 is MDHEN, CDR2 SYDVKM. The CDR3 spells CASSPFQGTSVYEQYF. The CDR3 DNA is TGTGCCAGCAGTCCCTTCCAAGGGACATCCGTCTACGAGCAGTACTTC.

This clone was recorded once. The chain uses TRBV5-4 and TRBJ2-2; TRBD1 matches 8 bases. V trimming: 5 bases; J trimming: 5 bases; junction bases outside the gene matches: 5. Germline V gives CDR1 SGHNT, CDR2 YYREEE (reference sequence). The CDR3 extends over 14 amino acids. The CDR3: CASRQGERTGELFF. Written as DNA, the CDR3 is TGTGCCAGCAGACAGGGGGAGCGAACCGGGGAGCTGTTTTTT.

This clone was observed once. The chain combines TRBV19 with TRBJ2-5; D gene unclear. Trimming removed 6 bases from V and 0 bases from J, with 5 bases in between. The germline V gene encodes CDR1 LNHDA and CDR2 SQIVND (reference sequence). The length of the CDR3 is 12 residues. Written as DNA, the CDR3 is TGTGCCAGTAGGGGCTACCAAGAGACCCAGTACTTC. It is translated as CASRGYQETQYF.

This chain connects TRBV11-3 to TRBJ2-2, with no clear D. Germline V gene lookup returns CDR1 SGHNT and CDR2 YENEEA. This CDR3 has 15 amino acids. Trimming took off 1 base at V and 3 bases at J, with 9 bases between the two ends. CDR3 region: CASSLGPGYTGELFF. The CDR3 DNA follows: TGTGCCAGCAGCTTAGGCCCGGGTTACACCGGGGAGCTGTTTTTT.

The chain recombines TRBV7-6 with TRBJ2-3, with D possibly matching TRBD2 (6 bases). This CDR3 region has 17 residues. Germline V gives CDR1 SGHVS, CDR2 FNYEAQ. V lost 0 bases, J lost 4 bases, and 17 bases lay in between. This CDR3 is CASSLALWGGGADTQYF. The CDR3 nucleotides read TGTGCCAGCAGCTTAGCTCTTTGGGGAGGTGGTGCAGATACGCAGTATTTT.

This rearrangement joins TRBV27 to TRBJ1-5; 10 positions agree with TRBD1. The germline V gene encodes CDR1 MNHEY and CDR2 SMNVEV (reference sequence). The V gene end was trimmed by 2 bases and the J gene end by 0 bases; junction bases not matched to a gene: 22. This CDR3 is built from 23 residues. The CDR3, as DNA: TGTGCCAGCAGTTTAAAAACCCCTATCCGACCGGGACAGGGGCGTGGTAGCAATCAGCCCCAGCATTTT. Its protein product is CASSLKTPIRPGQGRGSNQPQHF.

V and J are TRBV7-2 and TRBJ1-1, with TRBD1 matching over 7 bases. J was trimmed by 0 bases and V by 7 bases; bases with no gene match: 5. Germline lookup yields CDR1 SGHTA and CDR2 FQGNSA. The CDR3 consists of 14 residues. The CDR3 is CASTRDRLNTEAFF. CDR3 nucleotide sequence: TGTGCCAGCACCCGGGACAGATTGAACACTGAAGCTTTCTTT.

The chain combines TRBV23-1 with TRBJ2-7; 8 bases line up with TRBD2. TRBV23-1 is an ORF; its function is uncertain. The CDR3 is 14 amino acids. Trimming cost V 0 bases and J 3 bases; bases outside gene matches: 1. The CDR3 region is CASSQSSGSYEQYF. CDR3 DNA sequence: TGCGCCAGCAGTCAATCGAGCGGGAGCTACGAGCAGTACTTC.

The CDR3 DNA is TGTGCCAGCAGGACAGGGCTCTCAGGTCAGCCCCAGCATTTT. Its translation is CASRTGLSGQPQHF. This chain connects TRBV27 to TRBJ1-5, with 7 nucleotides matching TRBD1. The V gene's germline CDR1 is MNHEY and CDR2 SMNVEV (reference sequence). The CDR3 sequence is 14 residues long. With 6 bases clipped from V and 6 bases from J, the junction kept 8 bases outside the gene matches.

V is TRBV7-9 and J is TRBJ1-1, with unresolved D. Trimming cost V 5 bases and J 9 bases, with 10 bases left between them. The CDR3 covers 11 residues. Germline CDR1 and CDR2: SEHNR and FQNEAQ (reference sequence). The CDR3 DNA is TGTGCCAGCAGCCGGACTGAAAAAGCTTTCTTT. Its translation: CASSRTEKAFF.

The V and J genes are TRBV27 and TRBJ2-7; D may be TRBD1 (5 bases). Per the germline V gene, CDR1 is MNHEY and CDR2 is SMNVEV (reference sequence). The CDR3 is 13 amino acids. V was shortened by 4 bases and J by 4 bases, with 11 bases between the two germline ends. CDR3 in amino acids: CASSWTPLYEQYF. The DNA of the CDR3 is TGTGCCAGCAGTTGGACACCCCTTTACGAGCAGTACTTC.

This rearrangement joins TRBV28 to TRBJ2-4; TRBD1 matches at 9 bases. With 6 bases clipped from V and 5 bases from J, the junction kept 14 bases outside the gene matches. This CDR3 is 17 amino acids long. From germline, CDR1 is MDHEN and CDR2 SYDVKM. CDR3 sequence: CASRAGTGKLSQNIQYF. Here the CDR3 DNA reads TGTGCCAGCAGAGCCGGGACAGGGAAATTAAGTCAAAACATTCAGTACTTC.

The rearrangement links TRBV14 to TRBJ2-2, with 7 bases matching TRBD1. Germline V gene data show CDR1 as SGHDN and CDR2 as FVKESK. The CDR3 is 16 amino acids. With 0 bases clipped from V and 4 bases from J, the junction kept 5 bases outside the gene matches. The CDR3 region is CASSQDNRGPTGELFF. CDR3 nucleotides: TGTGCCAGCAGCCAAGATAACAGGGGACCCACCGGGGAGCTGTTTTTT.